This T cell receptor (beta chain) was observed in a study of shared clonotypes between healthy human individuals. Background on the study: Each donor's CD4 naive and CD4 memory cells filled three plates apiece, CD8 naive two, and CD8 memory one.

CD45RO-negative, CCR7-selected cells formed the naive CD8 fraction, which excluded terminally differentiated effector memory CD45RA+ cells. There were only Caucasian adults among the donors, and all lived in Nashville, Tennessee. The protocol was immunoSEQ multiplex PCR, while the TCRdb copy is restricted to in-frame clones and leaves out a portion. The sample records some 2.1 million clones, around 93% being singletons. Study-wide points: Across subsets, estimated richness was generally greater for naive than for memory populations. Naive CD4 clonotype sharing across a handful of donors was about 5%.

CDR1 SGDLS and CDR2 YYNGEE come from the germline V gene. This CDR3 contains 15 residues. V lost 0 bases to trimming and J lost 3 bases; unmatched junction nucleotides: 1. Note on this clone: The target antigen is unknown.

This rearrangement joins TRBV9 to TRBJ2-4, with 9 bases lining up with TRBD2. The sequence was obtained from a man aged 18 to 30 in good health. Some clones in this sample may be carry-over from other donors' samples. Sequencing was performed on naive CD8+ T cells from PBMCs. CDR3 region: CASSVGAGGKNIQYF. In nucleotides, the CDR3 is TGTGCCAGCAGCGTAGGAGCGGGAGGCAAAAACATTCAGTACTTC.